The rows below give T cell receptor beta chains drawn from one sample of a study of blood T cell repertoires in COVID-19. Measured with immunoSEQ multiplex PCR; TCRdb has only the in-frame clones, and not every one. The sample lists approximately 250,000 clones; about 91% were seen once. Sequences were obtained from PBMCs or T cells enriched from blood (not recorded which). These receptors were taken from a man in his forties who had been exposed to COVID-19. The CDR3 runs from the conserved cysteine through the conserved F or W. A D gene is named only where the DNA matches it firmly. Clone size is not always given. Where it is, it says once, few, many or a class for expanded clones.

j_gene	abundance	v_gene	d_gene	CDR3nt	CDR3aa
TRBJ2-7	NA	TRBV5-1	TRBD1	TGCGCCAGCAGCCCAGGACAGGGGTCGAGCGAGCAGTACTTC	CASSPGQGSSEQYF
TRBJ1-1	NA	TRBV3-1/TRBV3-2	NA	TGTGCCAGCAGCGCTGAGGGCGGCACTGAAGCTTTCTTT	CASSAEGGTEAFF
TRBJ2-7	once	TRBV18	TRBD2	TGTGCCAGCTCACCACTAGCGGGAGGCGTCTACGAGCAGTACTTC	CASSPLAGGVYEQYF
TRBJ2-5	NA	TRBV16	NA	TGTGCCAGCAGCCCGCAGCGGCAGGAGACCCAGTACTTC	CASSPQRQETQYF
TRBJ1-6	NA	TRBV19	TRBD1	TGTGCCAGTAGTTTGACAGGGGATTCACCCCTCCACTTT	CASSLTGDSPLHF
TRBJ2-7	NA	TRBV7-2	NA	TGTGCCAGCAGCTCCCCACTCGAGCAGTACTTC	CASSSPLEQYF
TRBJ2-7	NA	TRBV29-1	TRBD1	TGCAGCGTGTGGGGACAGAGTGCTCCCGAGCAGTACTTC	CSVWGQSAPEQYF
TRBJ2-1	NA	TRBV3-1/TRBV3-2	TRBD2	TGTGCCAGCAGCCAAGGTTCCGGGACTAGCGGGAGAAATGAGCAGTTCTTC	CASSQGSGTSGRNEQFF
TRBJ2-1	NA	TRBV27	NA	TGTGCCAGCCGGCATCAGGGCTATGAGCAGTTCTTC	CASRHQGYEQFF
TRBJ2-1	NA	TRBV7-9	TRBD1	TGTGCCAGCAGCTTAGTTAGGACAGGGCCCTACAATGAGCAGTTCTTC	CASSLVRTGPYNEQFF
TRBJ2-1	NA	TRBV20-1	NA	TGCAGTGCTCCGTACAATGAGCAGTTCTTC	CSAPYNEQFF
TRBJ2-7	NA	TRBV30	TRBD2	TGTGCCGGGGGACTAGCGGGGTTCCCCTACGAGCAGTACTTC	CAGGLAGFPYEQYF
TRBJ2-7	few	TRBV27	NA	TGTGCCAGCAGTTCGCTTAGCTCCTACGAGCAGTACTTC	CASSSLSSYEQYF
TRBJ2-7	NA	TRBV7-2	TRBD2	TGTGCCAGCAGCTTAACTCCGGGACTAGCCTACGAGCAGTACTTC	CASSLTPGLAYEQYF
TRBJ2-4	NA	TRBV4-1	NA	TGCGCCAGCAGCCCGCATTATTTGATTTGGGGGGAACGGGAAATAGCCAAAAACATTCAGTACTTC	CASSPHYLIWGEREIAKNIQYF
TRBJ1-5	NA	TRBV18	NA	TGTGCCAGCTCATTACAGACAGTTAATCAGCCCCAGCATTTT	CASSLQTVNQPQHF
TRBJ2-2	NA	TRBV7-9	NA	TGTGCCAGCAGCCCTAGCTATAGCACCGGGGAGCTGTTTTTT	CASSPSYSTGELFF
TRBJ1-3	NA	TRBV28	NA	TGTGCCAGCAGTTTGGGGCGCGAAACCATATATTTT	CASSLGRETIYF
TRBJ1-2	NA	TRBV29-1	NA	TGCAGCGTTGAAGATCCCGGCGGGGCGGGTGGCTACACCTTC	CSVEDPGGAGGYTF
TRBJ2-1	NA	TRBV2	NA	TGTGCCAGCGCCGGTTTTGGGAGTGAGCAGTTCTTC	CASAGFGSEQFF
TRBJ1-1	NA	TRBV25-1	NA	TGTGCCAGCAGTGTTCAGGGCTTTAACACTGAAGCTTTCTTT	CASSVQGFNTEAFF
TRBJ1-1	NA	TRBV24-1	TRBD1	TGTGCCACCAGTGACTCAGGGGGAATGAACACTGAAGCTTTCTTT	CATSDSGGMNTEAFF
TRBJ1-3	NA	TRBV7-3	NA	TGTGCCAGCAGTCCTTCCCCGGGAAACACCATATATTTT	CASSPSPGNTIYF
TRBJ1-2	NA	TRBV7-3	NA	TGTGCCAGCAGCTTAGTTCGCCAGGGGCCGTATGGCTACACCTTC	CASSLVRQGPYGYTF
TRBJ1-1	NA	TRBV27	NA	TGTGCCAGCAGTGTAGACAGGCTGAGGACTGAAGCTTTCTTT	CASSVDRLRTEAFF
TRBJ2-1	NA	TRBV9	TRBD1	TGTGCCAGCAGCCCCCGGACAGGCGGCAACAATGAGCAGTTCTTC	CASSPRTGGNNEQFF
TRBJ2-1	NA	TRBV5-1	TRBD2	TGCGCCAGCAGCCCGGGGACTAGCGGTATTACCTACAATGAGCAGTTCTTC	CASSPGTSGITYNEQFF
TRBJ1-2	NA	TRBV28	NA	TGTGCCATCCGGACGGGGTCAGCTAACTATGGCTACACCTTC	CAIRTGSANYGYTF
TRBJ2-7	NA	TRBV5-6	TRBD2	TGTGCCAGCAGCGGGGAAGCGGGAGATCCATTTGGTGAGCAGTACTTC	CASSGEAGDPFGEQYF
TRBJ2-5	NA	TRBV7-3	NA	TGTGCCAGCAGCTTATCCCCCAGTGAAGAGACCCAGTACTTC	CASSLSPSEETQYF
TRBJ1-2	once	TRBV6-1	NA	TGTGCCAGCAGTGAAAGCCCGGGGAACTATGGCTACACCTTC	CASSESPGNYGYTF
TRBJ2-1	once	TRBV7-3	TRBD2	TGTGCCAGCAGCCCAACCGGGACTAGCGGGAGTCACGAGCAGTTCTTC	CASSPTGTSGSHEQFF
TRBJ1-2	NA	TRBV5-1	TRBD1	TGCGCCAGCAGCTTCCAACCCAGGGGGAGCTACACCTTC	CASSFQPRGSYTF
TRBJ1-5	once	TRBV11-2	TRBD1	TGTGCCAGCAGTAGGGACAGGGTGGACCAGCCCCAGCATTTT	CASSRDRVDQPQHF
TRBJ2-1	NA	TRBV7-9	NA	TGTGCCAGCAGCTTAGGTCGCGCGGGGAGCTCCTACAATGAGCAGTTCTTC	CASSLGRAGSSYNEQFF
TRBJ1-3	NA	TRBV5-1	NA	TGCGCCAGCAGCTTGGAGGCGGGTTTCTCTGGAAACACCATATATTTT	CASSLEAGFSGNTIYF
TRBJ2-2	NA	TRBV7-3	NA	TGTGCCAGCCGAGAACAGGGAATTACCGGGGAGCTGTTTTTT	CASREQGITGELFF
TRBJ2-5	NA	TRBV10-1	NA	TGCGCCAGCAGTGCCTCACGACAGCTCCAAGAGACCCAGTACTTC	CASSASRQLQETQYF
TRBJ2-3	NA	TRBV30	NA	TGTGCCTGGGGAGCTGGGGGGGCGCGGACAGATACGCAGTATTTT	CAWGAGGARTDTQYF
TRBJ1-2	NA	TRBV28	TRBD1	TGTGCCAGCAGTCCGAGACAGGACAGGGGTGGCTACACCTTC	CASSPRQDRGGYTF
TRBJ2-3	NA	TRBV28	NA	TGTGCCAGCAGTTCAGGACAGAGCACAGATACGCAGTATTTT	CASSSGQSTDTQYF
TRBJ2-5	NA	TRBV6-5	TRBD2	TGTGCCAGCAGTTACGCGGGAGCTCAAGAGACCCAGTACTTC	CASSYAGAQETQYF
TRBJ1-6	NA	TRBV30	NA	TGTGCCTGGACCGAGGGTTTTTCACCCCTCCACTTT	CAWTEGFSPLHF
TRBJ1-1	NA	TRBV6-5	NA	TGTGCCAGCAGTTACTCGGGCAGGACAAACACTGAAGCTTTCTTT	CASSYSGRTNTEAFF
TRBJ1-1	NA	TRBV29-1	TRBD1	TGCAGCGTCGACAGGGGCGGAGACACTGAAGCTTTCTTT	CSVDRGGDTEAFF